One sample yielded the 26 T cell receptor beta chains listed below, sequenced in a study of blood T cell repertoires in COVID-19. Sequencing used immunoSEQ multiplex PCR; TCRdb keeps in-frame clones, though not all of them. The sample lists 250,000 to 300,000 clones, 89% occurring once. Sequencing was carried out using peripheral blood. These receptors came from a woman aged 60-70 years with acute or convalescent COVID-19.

CDR3 region: CASSEERGGYGYTF. In DNA form, the CDR3 reads TGTGCCAGCAGTGAAGAGAGGGGAGGGTATGGCTACACCTTC. This chain joins TRBV2 and TRBJ1-2; a weak D match, TRBD1 (5 bases). The CDR3 loop spans 14 amino acids. CDR1 and CDR2 (germline): SNHLY, FYNNEI. Trimming took 1 base from V and 5 from J, leaving 11 bases between them.

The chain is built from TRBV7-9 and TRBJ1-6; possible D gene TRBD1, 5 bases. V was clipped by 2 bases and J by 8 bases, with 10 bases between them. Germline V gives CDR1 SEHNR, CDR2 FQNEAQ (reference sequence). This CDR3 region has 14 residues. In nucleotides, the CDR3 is TGTGCCAGCAGCTTACAGACAGATTATTCACCCCTCCACTTT. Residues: CASSLQTDYSPLHF.

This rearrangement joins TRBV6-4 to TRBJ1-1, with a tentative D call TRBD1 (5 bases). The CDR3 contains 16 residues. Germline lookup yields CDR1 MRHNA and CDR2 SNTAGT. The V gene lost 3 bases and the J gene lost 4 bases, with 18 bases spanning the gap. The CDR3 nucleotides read TGTGCCAGCAGTGAAACCTTCAAGGGGCAAGCCACTGAAGCTTTCTTT. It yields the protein CASSETFKGQATEAFF.

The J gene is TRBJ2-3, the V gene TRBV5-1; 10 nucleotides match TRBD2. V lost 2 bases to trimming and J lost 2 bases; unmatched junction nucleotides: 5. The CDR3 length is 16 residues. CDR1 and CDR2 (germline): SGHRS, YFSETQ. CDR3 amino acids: CASSFGLADLTDTQYF. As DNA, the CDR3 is TGCGCCAGCAGCTTTGGACTAGCGGACCTCACAGATACGCAGTATTTT.

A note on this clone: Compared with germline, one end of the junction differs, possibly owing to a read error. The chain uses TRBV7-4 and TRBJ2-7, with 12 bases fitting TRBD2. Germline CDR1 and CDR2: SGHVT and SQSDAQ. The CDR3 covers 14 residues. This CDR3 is CASSLAGGPYEQYF. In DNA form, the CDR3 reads TGTGCCAGCAGCCTAGCGGGAGGGCCCTACGAGCAGTACTTC.

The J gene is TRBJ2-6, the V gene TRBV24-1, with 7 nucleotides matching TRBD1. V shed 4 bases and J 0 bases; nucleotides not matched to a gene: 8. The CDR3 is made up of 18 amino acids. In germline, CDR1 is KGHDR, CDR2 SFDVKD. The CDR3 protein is CATSERQGFISGANVLTF. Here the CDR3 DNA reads TGTGCCACCAGTGAGAGACAGGGATTCATCTCTGGGGCCAACGTCCTGACTTTC.

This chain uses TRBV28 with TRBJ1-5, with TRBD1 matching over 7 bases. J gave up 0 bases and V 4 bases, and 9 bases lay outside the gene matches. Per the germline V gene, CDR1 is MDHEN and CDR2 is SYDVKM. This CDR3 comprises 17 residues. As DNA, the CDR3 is TGTGCCAGCAGTTCGCCTTCGGGACAGTTTAGCAATCAGCCCCAGCATTTT. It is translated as CASSSPSGQFSNQPQHF.

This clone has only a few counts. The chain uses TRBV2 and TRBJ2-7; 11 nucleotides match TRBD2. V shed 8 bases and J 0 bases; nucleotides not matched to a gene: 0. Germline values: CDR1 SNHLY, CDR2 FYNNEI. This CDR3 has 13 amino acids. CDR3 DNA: TGTGCCAGCCTAGCGGGGGGCTCCTACGAGCAGTACTTC. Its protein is CASLAGGSYEQYF.

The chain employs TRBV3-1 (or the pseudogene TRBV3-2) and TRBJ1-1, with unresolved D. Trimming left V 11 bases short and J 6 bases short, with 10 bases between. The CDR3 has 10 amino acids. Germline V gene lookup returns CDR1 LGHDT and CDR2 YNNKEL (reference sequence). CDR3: CARGRSEAFF. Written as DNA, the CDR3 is TGTGCCCGAGGAAGATCTGAAGCTTTCTTT.

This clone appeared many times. The CDR3 is CATSPNPGTGVNEQFF. CDR3 in DNA: TGTGCCACCAGTCCCAACCCCGGGACAGGGGTGAATGAGCAGTTCTTC. The chain combines TRBV24-1 with TRBJ2-1; 10 bases match TRBD1. The ends lost 6 bases at V and 7 bases at J; junction bases unmatched: 11. The CDR3 loop spans 16 amino acids. Per the germline V gene, CDR1 is KGHDR and CDR2 is SFDVKD.

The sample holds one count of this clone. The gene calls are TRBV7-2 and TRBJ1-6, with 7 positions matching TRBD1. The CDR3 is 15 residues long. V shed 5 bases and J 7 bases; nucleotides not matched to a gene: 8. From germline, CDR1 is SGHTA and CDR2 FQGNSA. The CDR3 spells CASSPQGQTNSPLHF. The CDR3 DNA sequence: TGTGCCAGCAGCCCCCAGGGACAGACCAATTCACCCCTCCACTTT.

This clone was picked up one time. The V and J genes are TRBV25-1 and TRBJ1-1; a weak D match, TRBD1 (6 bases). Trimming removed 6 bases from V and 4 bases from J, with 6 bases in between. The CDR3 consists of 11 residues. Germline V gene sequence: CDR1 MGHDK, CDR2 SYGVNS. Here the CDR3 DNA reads TGTGCCAGCAGACAGGGCACTGAAGCTTTCTTT. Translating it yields CASRQGTEAFF.

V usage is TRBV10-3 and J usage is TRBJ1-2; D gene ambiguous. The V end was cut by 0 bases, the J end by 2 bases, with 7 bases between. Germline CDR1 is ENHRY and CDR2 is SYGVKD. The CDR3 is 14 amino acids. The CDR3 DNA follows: TGTGCCATCAGTGAGTCCTTCGGGAACTATGGCTACACCTTC. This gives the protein CAISESFGNYGYTF.

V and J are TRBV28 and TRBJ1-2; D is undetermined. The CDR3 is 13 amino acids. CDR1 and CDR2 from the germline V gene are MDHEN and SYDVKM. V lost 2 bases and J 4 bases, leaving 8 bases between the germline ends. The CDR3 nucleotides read TGTGCCAGCAGTTTACAGTCAAGCTATGGCTACACCTTC. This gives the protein CASSLQSSYGYTF.

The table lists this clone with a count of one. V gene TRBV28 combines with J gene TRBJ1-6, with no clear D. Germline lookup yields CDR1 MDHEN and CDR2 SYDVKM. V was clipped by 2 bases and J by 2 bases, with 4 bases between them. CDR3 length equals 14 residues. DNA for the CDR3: TGTGCCAGCAGTTTAACAGCCTATAATTCACCCCTCCACTTT. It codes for CASSLTAYNSPLHF.

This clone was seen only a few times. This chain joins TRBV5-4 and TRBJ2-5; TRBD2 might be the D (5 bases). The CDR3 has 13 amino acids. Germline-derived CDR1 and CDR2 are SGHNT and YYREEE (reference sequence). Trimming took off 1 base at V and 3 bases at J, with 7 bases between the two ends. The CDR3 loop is CASSLQAEETQYF. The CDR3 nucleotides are TGTGCCAGCAGCTTGCAAGCGGAAGAGACCCAGTACTTC.

CDR3 in DNA: TGTGCCAGCAGCAGAGACGGCGGGTGGAGTTCACCCCTCCACTTT. Protein sequence: CASSRDGGWSSPLHF. The V call is TRBV3-1 (or the pseudogene TRBV3-2), the J call TRBJ1-6; D is uncertain. Trimming pared 5 bases from V and 9 bases from J, leaving 17 bases between. Germline-derived CDR1 and CDR2 are LGHDT and YNNKEL (reference sequence). This CDR3 has 15 residues.

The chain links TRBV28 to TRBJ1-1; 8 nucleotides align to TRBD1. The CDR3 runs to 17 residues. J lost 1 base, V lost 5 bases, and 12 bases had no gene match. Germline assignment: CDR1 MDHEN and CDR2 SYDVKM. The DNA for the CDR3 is TGTGCCAGCAGTCCCGGGACAGGCGGGTTCGCGAACACTGAAGCTTTCTTT. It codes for CASSPGTGGFANTEAFF.

CDR3 sequence reads: CSASHQHGGWPNYGYTF. CDR3 nucleotide sequence: TGCAGTGCTAGTCACCAACACGGCGGCTGGCCAAACTATGGCTACACCTTC. This chain uses TRBV20-1 with TRBJ1-2, with D hard to call. Trimming pared 3 bases from V and 2 bases from J, leaving 22 bases between. The CDR3 sequence is 17 residues long. Germline CDR1 and CDR2: DFQATT and SNEGSKA (reference sequence).

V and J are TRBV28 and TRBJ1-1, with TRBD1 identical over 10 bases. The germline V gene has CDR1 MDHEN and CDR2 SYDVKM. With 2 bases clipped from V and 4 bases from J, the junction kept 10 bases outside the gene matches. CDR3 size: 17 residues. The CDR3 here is CASSLTYKTGGGTEAFF. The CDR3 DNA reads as TGTGCCAGCAGTTTAACATACAAGACAGGGGGCGGCACTGAAGCTTTCTTT. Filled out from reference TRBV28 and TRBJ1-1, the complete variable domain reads DVKVTQSSRYLVKRTGEKVFLECVQDMDHENMFWYRQDPGLGLRLIYFSYDVKMKEKGDIPEGYSVSREKKERFSLILESASTNQTSMYLCASSLTYKTGGGTEAFFGQGTRLTVV.

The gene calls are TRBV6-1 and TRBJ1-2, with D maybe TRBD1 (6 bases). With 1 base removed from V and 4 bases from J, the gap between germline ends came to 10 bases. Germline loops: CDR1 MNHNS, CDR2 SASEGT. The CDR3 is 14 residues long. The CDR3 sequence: CASSEGGQSYGYTF. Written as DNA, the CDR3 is TGTGCCAGCAGTGAAGGGGGGCAGAGCTATGGCTACACCTTC.

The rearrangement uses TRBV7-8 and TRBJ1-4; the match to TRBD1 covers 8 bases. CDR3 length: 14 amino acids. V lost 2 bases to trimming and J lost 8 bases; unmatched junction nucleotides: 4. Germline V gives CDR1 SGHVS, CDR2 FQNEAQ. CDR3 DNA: TGTGCCAGCAGCTTAAACAGGGGGGGAGAAAAACTGTTTTTT. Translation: CASSLNRGGEKLFF.

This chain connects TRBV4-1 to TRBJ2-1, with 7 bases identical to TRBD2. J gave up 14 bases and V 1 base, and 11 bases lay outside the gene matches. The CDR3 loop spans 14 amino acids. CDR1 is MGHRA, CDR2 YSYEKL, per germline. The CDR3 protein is CASSQVGPQGGEFF. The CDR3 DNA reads TGCGCCAGCAGCCAAGTTGGTCCGCAGGGAGGGGAGTTCTTC.

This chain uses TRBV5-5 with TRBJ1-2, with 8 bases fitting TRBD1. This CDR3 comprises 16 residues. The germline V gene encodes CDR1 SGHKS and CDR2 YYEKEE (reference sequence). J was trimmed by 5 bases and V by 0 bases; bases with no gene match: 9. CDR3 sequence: CASSLVAIGQGYGYTF. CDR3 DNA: TGTGCCAGCAGCTTGGTGGCGATCGGACAGGGTTATGGCTACACCTTC.

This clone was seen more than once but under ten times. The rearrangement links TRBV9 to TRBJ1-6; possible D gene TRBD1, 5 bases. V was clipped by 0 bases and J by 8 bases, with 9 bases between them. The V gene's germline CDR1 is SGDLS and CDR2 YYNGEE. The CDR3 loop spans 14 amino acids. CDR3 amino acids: CASSVGRVDSPLHF. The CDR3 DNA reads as TGTGCCAGCAGCGTAGGCAGGGTTGATTCACCCCTCCACTTT.

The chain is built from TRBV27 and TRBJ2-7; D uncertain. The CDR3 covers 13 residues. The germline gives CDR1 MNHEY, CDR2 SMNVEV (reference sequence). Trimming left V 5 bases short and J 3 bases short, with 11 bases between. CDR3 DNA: TGTGCCAGCAGTCCCTCCTCCCTCTACGAGCAGTACTTC. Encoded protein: CASSPSSLYEQYF.